Presented here are 19 T cell receptor beta chains from one specimen sequenced in a study of shared clonotypes between healthy human individuals. The table came from immunoSEQ multiplex PCR; TCRdb's copy has only in-frame clones and leaves some out. This table has fewer than 650,000 clones, less than 80% appearing once. Sequenced: PBMCs. The receptors originated from a woman aged 35 to 49 in good health. Some clones in this sample may be carry-over from other donors' samples.

This clone was detected only once. The V gene is TRBV7-2, the J gene TRBJ1-2; 9 bases align to TRBD1. CDR3 size: 16 residues. CDR1 and CDR2 (germline): SGHTA, FQGNSA. Unmatched junction bases numbered 7, after V lost 1 base and J lost 4 bases. CDR3 amino acids: CASSLEGTGFLYGYTF. DNA for the CDR3: TGTGCCAGCAGCTTAGAGGGGACAGGGTTTCTCTATGGCTACACCTTC.

This sequence joins TRBV9 and TRBJ1-5; D not resolved. Germline lookup yields CDR1 SGDLS and CDR2 YYNGEE. The length of the CDR3 is 14 residues. Trimming pared 4 bases from V and 4 bases from J, leaving 12 bases between. The CDR3 spells CASSPSLGNQPQHF. CDR3 DNA sequence: TGTGCCAGCAGCCCTTCCCTCGGGAATCAGCCCCAGCATTTT.

The chain recombines TRBV11-3 with TRBJ2-3; weak D call: TRBD1 (6 bases). The germline V gene encodes CDR1 SGHNT and CDR2 YENEEA. The CDR3 runs to 15 residues. The V end was cut by 5 bases, the J end by 0 bases, with 12 bases between. The CDR3 nucleotides read TGTGCCAGCAGCCCTGGGACACCGAGCACAGATACGCAGTATTTT. Its protein is CASSPGTPSTDTQYF.

There are a few counts of this clone. The chain couples TRBV27 to TRBJ1-5; D is uncertain. The V end lost 6 bases, the J end lost 4 bases, and 10 bases lay between the germline ends. CDR3 length: 13 residues. In germline, CDR1 is MNHEY, CDR2 SMNVEV (reference sequence). This chain's CDR3 is CASRSTLNQPQHF. The CDR3 coding sequence is TGTGCCAGCAGAAGTACACTTAATCAGCCCCAGCATTTT.

The table lists this clone with a few counts. The sample contains more than one DNA sequence encoding this CDR3. The CDR3 protein is CASSLALAGAHNEQFF. CDR3 DNA: TGTGCCAGCAGCTTAGCACTAGCGGGAGCCCACAATGAGCAGTTCTTC. The chain recombines TRBV7-9 with TRBJ2-1; TRBD2 matches 11 bases. This CDR3 region has 16 residues. V trimming: 0 bases; J trimming: 5 bases; junction bases outside the gene matches: 3. The germline V gene has CDR1 SEHNR and CDR2 FQNEAQ (reference sequence).

Regarding this clone: It differs at one base from a far larger clone, so likely a read error. The chain has TRBV30 and TRBJ1-1, with a tentative D call TRBD1 (6 bases). CDR1 is GTSNPN and CDR2 is SVGIG in the germline V gene (reference sequence). CDR3 length equals 12 residues. The CDR3 sequence is CAWNPGDTEASF. The CDR3 bases are TGTGCCTGGAACCCTGGGGACACTGAAGCTTCCTTT.

This clone was seen once. The gene calls are TRBV30 and TRBJ1-2; weak D call: TRBD1 (5 bases). The germline V gene encodes CDR1 GTSNPN and CDR2 SVGIG (reference sequence). V gave up 5 bases and J gave up 0 bases, with 10 bases separating them. This CDR3 has 13 residues. The CDR3 DNA is TGTGCCTGGTACACAGGTGCTAACTATGGCTACACCTTC. This codes for CAWYTGANYGYTF.

Comment on this clone: This same CDR3 is encoded by further DNA sequences in the sample. The V call is TRBV14, the J call TRBJ1-1, with D possibly TRBD1 on 5 matching bases. Germline V gives CDR1 SGHDN, CDR2 FVKESK. The CDR3 extends over 13 amino acids. V was shortened by 1 base and J by 4 bases, with 7 bases between the two germline ends. As DNA, the CDR3 is TGTGCCAGCAGCCAAGGTAGGGGCACTGAAGCTTTCTTT. The encoded protein is CASSQGRGTEAFF.

The V gene is TRBV6-5, the J gene TRBJ1-1; D is possibly TRBD1 (5 bases). V lost 5 bases to trimming and J lost 0 bases, with 7 bases between them. Per germline, CDR1 MNHEY and CDR2 SVGAGI. The CDR3 totals 13 residues. This CDR3 reads CASSLDMNTEAFF. The CDR3, as DNA: TGTGCCAGCAGTCTGGACATGAACACTGAAGCTTTCTTT.

This clone was observed a few times. J is TRBJ1-2 and V is TRBV7-2, with TRBD1 matching over 7 bases. This CDR3 has 12 amino acids. With 5 bases clipped from V and 10 bases from J, the junction kept 7 bases outside the gene matches. Germline V gene data show CDR1 as SGHTA and CDR2 as FQGNSA. Here the CDR3 DNA reads TGTGCCAGCAGCGAGACAGGGACAGTCTACACCTTC. This codes for CASSETGTVYTF.

The chain joins TRBV19 to TRBJ2-2; TRBD2 is a possible D gene (6 bases). There are 17 residues in the CDR3. Trimming removed 3 bases from V and 4 bases from J, with 18 bases in between. CDR1 and CDR2 from the germline V gene are LNHDA and SQIVND (reference sequence). DNA of the CDR3: TGTGCCAGTAGTATCCTCCCGGGACTCGACGGCACCGGGGAGCTGTTTTTT. Translated, it gives CASSILPGLDGTGELFF. Filled out from reference TRBV19 and TRBJ2-2, the complete variable domain reads DGGITQSPKYLFRKEGQNVTLSCEQNLNHDAMYWYRQDPGQGLRLIYYSQIVNDFQKGDIAEGYSVSREKKESFPLTVTSAQKNPTAFYLCASSILPGLDGTGELFFGEGSRLTVL.

This clone appeared once. The chain joins TRBV6-1 to TRBJ1-2, with TRBD1 as a possible D gene (6 bases). CDR3 length equals 16 residues. V lost 2 bases and J 4 bases, leaving 17 bases between the germline ends. Germline CDR1 and CDR2: MNHNS and SASEGT. CDR3 sequence reads: CASSELGGAQIYGYTF. CDR3 in DNA: TGTGCCAGCAGTGAATTGGGGGGGGCTCAGATCTATGGCTACACCTTC.

The V gene is TRBV18, the J gene TRBJ1-2; D is unclear. Trimming stripped 3 bases from V and 5 bases from J, with 19 bases between. The CDR3 has 16 residues. Germline CDR1 and CDR2: KGHSH and LQKENI. CDR3 protein: CASSPGLANTGYGYTF. CDR3 DNA sequence: TGTGCCAGCTCACCCGGTCTGGCTAATACCGGGTATGGCTACACCTTC. Based on the CDR3 plus reference TRBV18 and TRBJ1-2, the full variable domain is NAGVMQNPRHLVRRRGQEARLRCSPMKGHSHVYWYRQLPEEGLKFMVYLQKENIIDESGMPKERFSAEFPKEGPSILRIQQVVRGDSAAYFCASSPGLANTGYGYTFGSGTRLTVV.

About this clone: A read error likely explains this, since a far larger clone differs by one base. The chain combines TRBV28 with TRBJ1-2; D might be TRBD1 (5 bases). CDR3 length equals 16 residues. The V and J ends lost 2 bases and 6 bases respectively, with 19 bases between them. Germline values: CDR1 MDHEN, CDR2 SYDVKM. CDR3 loop: CASSLIPRGASNGYTF. CDR3 nucleotide sequence: TGTGCCAGCAGTTTAATTCCAAGGGGCGCAAGTAATGGCTACACCTTC.

The chain uses TRBV5-8 and TRBJ2-1; D uncertain. Germline values: CDR1 SGHTS, CDR2 YDEGEE. V lost 7 bases to trimming and J lost 7 bases, with 6 bases between them. This CDR3 contains 10 residues. CDR3 region: CASLGNEQFF. Written as DNA, the CDR3 is TGTGCCAGCCTAGGAAATGAGCAGTTCTTC.

This CDR3 is CASSDRLAPSSYEQYF. As DNA, the CDR3 is TGTGCCAGCAGCGACCGACTAGCGCCGAGCTCCTACGAGCAGTACTTC. The gene calls are TRBV9 and TRBJ2-7, with 8 bases fitting TRBD2. Germline V gene sequence: CDR1 SGDLS, CDR2 YYNGEE. This CDR3 region has 16 residues. V shed 3 bases, J shed 0 bases, and the junction held 8 bases outside the gene matches.

This clone has just one count. As DNA, the CDR3 is TGTGCCAGCAGCCAGACAGGGCCTAACACCGGGGAGCTGTTTTTT. The encoded protein is CASSQTGPNTGELFF. This sequence joins TRBV7-9 and TRBJ2-2, with 7 bases that match TRBD1. J lost 2 bases, V lost 5 bases, and 5 bases had no gene match. The CDR3 has 15 residues. The germline gives CDR1 SEHNR, CDR2 FQNEAQ (reference sequence).

V and J are TRBV2 and TRBJ2-1; 14 nucleotides align to TRBD2. V lost 6 bases to trimming and J lost 1 base; unmatched junction nucleotides: 17. This CDR3 is 21 amino acids long. CDR1 SNHLY and CDR2 FYNNEI come from the germline V gene. CDR3 DNA sequence: TGTGCCAGCAGGGGGATGGCCCCGGGACTAGCGGGAGCGGAGTCCTACAATGAGCAGTTCTTC. Protein sequence: CASRGMAPGLAGAESYNEQFF.

This chain joins TRBV7-9 and TRBJ2-5, with D tentatively TRBD2 (5 bases). The CDR3 is 17 amino acids. Germline lookup yields CDR1 SEHNR and CDR2 FQNEAQ (reference sequence). Trimming cost V 5 bases and J 6 bases, with 25 bases left between them. The CDR3 region has the DNA TGTGCCAGCAGCGATAAAAACAAAGAAGACCCCGGGAAGACCCAGTACTTC. This codes for CASSDKNKEDPGKTQYF.